This paragraph reports one TCR beta chain. The data originate from a study of blood T cell repertoires in COVID-19. Data came from immunoSEQ multiplex PCR; TCRdb stores just in-frame clones and leaves some out. The top ten clones hold under 5% of a sample with about 38,000 clones, around nine tenths of them seen once. Per the germline V gene, CDR1 is MNHNY and CDR2 is SVGAGI (reference sequence). Deletions cut 5 bases from V and 2 bases from J, with 12 bases between. The CDR3 consists of 14 residues. This receptor was obtained from a man in his 60s with COVID-19, enrolled during active disease. The material sequenced was peripheral blood. The genes are TRBV6-6 and TRBJ2-5; tentative D call: TRBD1 (5 bases). This chain's CDR3 is CASSLDRLQETQYF. The CDR3 DNA sequence: TGTGCCAGCAGTCTCGACAGATTACAAGAGACCCAGTACTTC.